This note documents a single T cell receptor (beta chain) sequence. Generated by immunoSEQ multiplex PCR, the TCRdb table keeps only in-frame clones and is missing some. In the table there are 250,000 to 300,000 clones, approximately 85% of which are singletons. This entry comes from a study of blood T cell repertoires in COVID-19. Background on the study: Italy, Spain and the United States were the sources of the convalescent and acute COVID-19 samples. T cells, B-cell-depleted T cells, or PBMCs provided the cDNA or gDNA that served as material.

V lost 1 base and J 2 bases, leaving 10 bases between the germline ends. Germline V gene data show CDR1 as SGHRS and CDR2 as YFSETQ. CDR3 length: 15 residues. Sample: peripheral blood. The rearrangement links TRBV5-1 to TRBJ1-5; no clear D. The sequence derives from a woman between 70 and 85 years old with acute or convalescent COVID-19. The chain's CDR3 is CASSLSGDGNQPQHF. CDR3 DNA: TGCGCCAGCAGCTTGTCCGGAGACGGCAATCAGCCCCAGCATTTT.